The present T cell receptor (beta chain) was sequenced within a study of glioma-infiltrating T cells after dendritic cell vaccination. Time point of the sample: after dendritic cell vaccination, including at tumor progression/relapse. Clones were read by immunoSEQ multiplex PCR, and TCRdb kept only the in-frame ones, dropping some. The table has roughly 87,000 clones, roughly four fifths seen once. This CDR3 is built from 14 residues. Germline values: CDR1 LNHDA, CDR2 SQIVND (reference sequence). The germline V and J ends were trimmed by 5 bases and 7 bases, with 12 bases remaining between them. About this clone: What it recognizes is unknown.

Study observations and caveats: Only a small number of patients had complete blood and tumor samples.

The chain uses TRBV19 and TRBJ1-6; D is possibly TRBD1 (5 bases). The TCR originated in a human donor with glioblastoma. Sequences were derived from blood, sampled after dendritic cell vaccination. The CDR3: CASSSSGGNSPLHF. The CDR3 nucleotides read TGTGCCAGTAGTTCCTCCGGGGGGAATTCACCCCTCCACTTT.